This record looks at one T cell receptor beta chain sequence and its context. These data come from a study of blood T cell repertoires in COVID-19. Study overall: PBMCs, B-cell-depleted T cells, or T cells were the source of the cDNA or gDNA that made up the material.

Enrolled during active infection, Seattle patients were then followed longitudinally. Authors' processing steps: Researchers report that nucleated cell counts were estimated from reference gene primer amplification. Measured with immunoSEQ multiplex PCR; TCRdb has only the in-frame clones, and not every one. V, J and clone size are those of that table, while D and trimming were read from the DNA. The sample lists some 290,000 clones, 90% occurring once. This sequence originates from a woman aged 40 to 49 with COVID-19, enrolled during active disease. Sequencing was done on a sample of peripheral blood.

The CDR3 here is CASRHGLYEQYF. The CDR3 bases are TGTGCCAGCAGACACGGACTCTACGAGCAGTACTTC. This sequence joins TRBV6-5 and TRBJ2-7, with D possibly TRBD2 on 5 matching bases. The CDR3 consists of 12 residues. Trimming left V 6 bases short and J 3 bases short, with 9 bases between. The germline V gene has CDR1 MNHEY and CDR2 SVGAGI.